This T cell receptor beta chain is from a study of regulatory T cells in long-lasting Graves disease. Notes on the study in general: Fewer public clonotypes were shared by new patients (approximately 1,000) than by persistent patients (2,741).

Many counts were recorded for this clonotype. Its specificity is unknown. With iRepertoire HTBI primers and Arm-PCR of CDR3 regions, TCR beta libraries were built. TCRdb called the multiplex PCR reads again in MiXCR, with one record for every CDR3 protein. The sample has about 380,000 distinct CDR3 sequences; 15% to 17% are singletons. Stated time point: newly diagnosed GD, antithyroid drugs for less than 3 months. PBMC RNA served as the TCR library source. The sequence was collected from a female donor with Graves disease. The sample in question was peripheral blood mononuclear cells (PBMCs), obtained at new diagnosis, from a patient treated with antithyroid drugs.

CDR3: CAWRGPAHNQPQHF. CDR3 sequence (DNA): TGTGCCTGGAGGGGGCCGGCCCACAATCAGCCCCAGCATTTT. V gene TRBV30 combines with J gene TRBJ1-5; D is possibly TRBD1 (5 bases). This CDR3 contains 14 residues. With 3 bases removed from V and 3 bases from J, the gap between germline ends came to 12 bases. Per the germline V gene, CDR1 is GTSNPN and CDR2 is SVGIG (reference sequence).